What follows are 24 T cell receptor beta chains derived from one specimen sequenced in a study of T-cell reconstitution after alpha-beta-depleted transplantation in children. Unique molecular identifiers were built into the TCRbeta library. In TCRdb, the PCR reads were re-called with MiXCR into one record per CDR3 protein. The sample records 40,000 to 55,000 distinct CDR3 sequences, around 8.8% being singletons. Sample: PBMCs, mostly from graft donor cells, taken 60 days after TCRalphabeta/CD19-depleted stem cell transplant. These receptors came from a male patient aged 2 to 9 who had a stem cell transplant for chronic granulomatous disease, so the T cells may come from the graft donor.

This clonotype was picked up a small number of times. The chain employs TRBV6-1 and TRBJ2-7, with D perhaps TRBD2 (6 bases). In germline, CDR1 is MNHNS, CDR2 SASEGT. The ends were cut back, 6 bases at V and 4 bases at J, with 16 bases in the middle. This CDR3 region has 14 residues. The CDR3 region is CASSRTIRNYEQYF. CDR3 DNA: TGTGCCAGCAGCAGGACTATAAGGAATTACGAGCAGTACTTC.

This clonotype was seen at least ten times. The chain links TRBV27 to TRBJ2-7; TRBD2 agrees at 9 bases. With 8 bases clipped from V and 2 bases from J, the junction kept 4 bases outside the gene matches. Germline lookup yields CDR1 MNHEY and CDR2 SMNVEV (reference sequence). The CDR3 covers 13 residues. CDR3 in amino acids: CASGVAGAYEQYF. The CDR3 DNA reads as TGTGCCAGCGGAGTAGCGGGGGCCTACGAGCAGTACTTC.

The chain links TRBV6-6 to TRBJ2-1; D remains unclear. V lost 0 bases and J lost 5, with 5 bases in between. The CDR3 is 13 amino acids. Germline V gene data show CDR1 as MNHNY and CDR2 as SVGAGI (reference sequence). CDR3 nucleotide sequence: TGTGCCAGCAGTTACTCCCCTCACAATGAGCAGTTCTTC. Its protein product is CASSYSPHNEQFF.

The chain couples TRBV6-4 to TRBJ2-2; the D gene is possibly TRBD2 (6 bases). Trimming pared 8 bases from V and 0 bases from J, leaving 37 bases between. The germline V gene has CDR1 MRHNA and CDR2 SNTAGT. The CDR3 has 23 residues. DNA of the CDR3: TGTGCCAGCGGGGGTCCTCTAGGGAGGACAAGAACGTCGCAGAAAACGAACACCGGGGAGCTGTTTTTT. It yields the protein CASGGPLGRTRTSQKTNTGELFF.

This clonotype has at least ten counts. The rearrangement links TRBV7-9 to TRBJ2-3; D possibly corresponds to TRBD1 (5 bases). The CDR3 has 15 residues. With 5 bases removed from V and 6 bases from J, the gap between germline ends came to 18 bases. CDR1 and CDR2 from the germline V gene are SEHNR and FQNEAQ (reference sequence). CDR3 residues: CASSPSWRPGDTQYF. DNA for the CDR3: TGTGCCAGCAGCCCGAGCTGGAGACCAGGGGATACGCAGTATTTT.

The chain carries TRBV7-9 and TRBJ2-3; D gene unclear. V was pared by 4 bases and J by 8 bases, with 16 bases between. Germline V gene data show CDR1 as SEHNR and CDR2 as FQNEAQ (reference sequence). The CDR3 loop spans 14 amino acids. In DNA form, the CDR3 reads TGTGCCAGCAGCTCCCAAGGGTCCACGGGTACGCAGTATTTT. This codes for CASSSQGSTGTQYF.

This clonotype occurred many times. This chain uses TRBV18 with TRBJ2-3; the match to TRBD1 covers 8 bases. Per germline, CDR1 KGHSH and CDR2 LQKENI. Trimming at V came to 2 bases and at J to 2 bases, leaving 9 bases not matched to a gene. This CDR3 contains 17 residues. Here the CDR3 reads CASSPFTRQGNTDTQYF. The CDR3 DNA is TGTGCCAGCTCACCATTTACCAGACAGGGGAACACAGATACGCAGTATTTT.

This clonotype was counted ten times or more. CDR3 region: CASSTRTAYEQYF. Here the CDR3 DNA reads TGTGCCAGCAGCACGCGAACAGCTTACGAGCAGTACTTC. J is TRBJ2-7 and V is TRBV5-5, with D unclear. The CDR3 length is 13 residues. Germline V lookup: CDR1 SGHKS, CDR2 YYEKEE (reference sequence). V dropped 4 bases and J dropped 4 bases, with 12 bases sitting between them. Drawing the rest from reference TRBV5-5 and TRBJ2-7, the complete variable domain is DAGVTQSPTHLIKTRGQQVTLRCSPISGHKSVSWYQQVLGQGPQFIFQYYEKEERGRGNFPDRFSARQFPNYSSELNVNALLLGDSALYLCASSTRTAYEQYFGPGTRLTVT.

In this sample, this clonotype turned up many times. The chain is built from TRBV27 and TRBJ2-1, with D unclear. Trimming took off 5 bases at V and 0 bases at J, with 14 bases between the two ends. Germline loops: CDR1 MNHEY, CDR2 SMNVEV (reference sequence). The CDR3 is 16 amino acids. CDR3 protein: CASSPLGFSSYNEQFF. CDR3 in DNA: TGTGCCAGCAGTCCTCTGGGGTTCAGCTCCTACAATGAGCAGTTCTTC.

This clonotype was recorded many times. This chain connects TRBV12-3 or TRBV12-4 to TRBJ2-7; the D gene could be TRBD1 or TRBD2 (5 bases each). The CDR3 is 14 amino acids. Trimming left V 3 bases short and J 7 bases short, with 16 bases between. This chain's CDR3 is CASSLIGGGPEQYF. The CDR3 region has the DNA TGTGCCAGCAGTTTGATCGGTGGGGGTCCGGAGCAGTACTTC.

This clonotype was seen at least ten times. The chain carries TRBV27 and TRBJ2-7; TRBD2 aligns across 7 bases. The CDR3 loop spans 14 amino acids. Trimming at V came to 3 bases and at J to 2 bases, leaving 4 bases not matched to a gene. The germline gives CDR1 MNHEY, CDR2 SMNVEV (reference sequence). Here the CDR3 reads CASSFGGGAYEQYF. The CDR3 DNA follows: TGTGCCAGCAGTTTTGGGGGGGGGGCCTACGAGCAGTACTTC.

At least ten counts were recorded for this clonotype. This chain links TRBV7-9 with TRBJ2-5; D possibly uses TRBD1 or TRBD2 (5 bases each). The CDR3 spans 15 residues. Per the germline V gene, CDR1 is SEHNR and CDR2 is FQNEAQ (reference sequence). V lost 5 bases and J 7 bases, leaving 20 bases between the germline ends. The CDR3 DNA reads TGTGCCAGCAGCCCACCCGGGACCGAAGTAAGGACCCAGTACTTC. It codes for CASSPPGTEVRTQYF. The whole variable domain, filled in from reference TRBV7-9 and TRBJ2-5, reads DTGVSQNPRHKITKRGQNVTFRCDPISEHNRLYWYRQTLGQGPEFLTYFQNEAQLEKSRLLSDRFSAERPKGSFSTLEIQRTEQGDSAMYLCASSPPGTEVRTQYFGPGTRLLVL.

Ten or more counts support this clonotype. J is TRBJ2-5 and V is TRBV29-1, with D unresolved. Germline CDR1 is SQVTM and CDR2 is ANQGSEA. Trimming left V 6 bases short and J 2 bases short, with 10 bases between. The CDR3 spans 12 residues. The CDR3 loop is CSVLGVQETQYF. Written as DNA, the CDR3 is TGCAGCGTCCTAGGAGTTCAAGAGACCCAGTACTTC.

This clonotype was observed at least ten times. This chain links TRBV20-1 with TRBJ2-7; the D call may be TRBD1 or TRBD2 (5 bases each). The CDR3 has 14 residues. V was pared by 3 bases and J by 2 bases, with 14 bases between. Looked up from germline, CDR1 is DFQATT and CDR2 is SNEGSKA (reference sequence). The CDR3 spells CSARGRNPPYEQYF. The DNA for the CDR3 is TGCAGTGCTAGGGGACGAAACCCCCCCTACGAGCAGTACTTC.

This clonotype was seen many times. The rearrangement joins TRBV5-1 to TRBJ2-3; weak D call: TRBD2 (5 bases). Germline lookup yields CDR1 SGHRS and CDR2 YFSETQ. The CDR3 is 14 residues long. The V end was cut by 0 bases, the J end by 1 base, with 6 bases between. The CDR3 reads CASSLGGRTDTQYF. The CDR3 nucleotides read TGCGCCAGCAGCTTGGGCGGGCGCACAGATACGCAGTATTTT.

This clonotype was recorded many times. The rearrangement uses TRBV7-8 and TRBJ1-1; possibly TRBD1 for D (5 bases). The V and J ends lost 3 bases and 2 bases respectively, with 10 bases between them. CDR1 and CDR2 (germline): SGHVS, FQNEAQ. The length of the CDR3 is 14 residues. CDR3 sequence: CASSFRDSNTEAFF. In DNA form, the CDR3 reads TGTGCCAGCAGCTTCAGAGACAGTAACACTGAAGCTTTCTTT.

The J gene is TRBJ2-3, the V gene TRBV5-1, with 8 bases identical to TRBD2. Germline trimming cut 6 bases from V and 3 bases from J; bases unmatched to any gene: 6. Germline V gene lookup returns CDR1 SGHRS and CDR2 YFSETQ. This CDR3 comprises 14 residues. CDR3 bases: TGCGCCAGCACGGGCGGGAGGCGAACAGATACGCAGTATTTT. It encodes CASTGGRRTDTQYF. Using reference TRBV5-1 and TRBJ2-3 for the parts outside the CDR3, the full variable domain is KAGVTQTPRYLIKTRGQQVTLSCSPISGHRSVSWYQQTPGQGLQFLFEYFSETQRNKGNFPGRFSGRQFSNSRSEMNVSTLELGDSALYLCASTGGRRTDTQYFGPGTRLTVL.

This clonotype was counted at least ten times. This chain connects TRBV19 to TRBJ2-1, with D unclear. This CDR3 contains 18 residues. Germline V lookup: CDR1 LNHDA, CDR2 SQIVND (reference sequence). V lost 3 bases, J lost 0 bases, and 18 bases lay in between. CDR3 nucleotides: TGTGCCAGTAGTATGGTGGTATGGGTGGGTGCCTCCTACAATGAGCAGTTCTTC. Protein sequence: CASSMVVWVGASYNEQFF.

This rearrangement joins TRBV20-1 to TRBJ2-1; TRBD1 matches at 9 bases. V lost 3 bases and J lost 6; bases outside the gene matches: 9. The CDR3 extends over 15 amino acids. In germline, CDR1 is DFQATT, CDR2 SNEGSKA (reference sequence). The CDR3 DNA reads as TGCAGTGCTAGCGACAGGGGGAGGGCAGGCAATGAGCAGTTCTTC. Its translation is CSASDRGRAGNEQFF.

This clonotype showed up many times. V and J are TRBV10-3 and TRBJ2-7; D is perhaps TRBD1 or TRBD2 (5 bases each). The V end lost 0 bases, the J end lost 6 bases, and 12 bases lay between the germline ends. The V gene's germline CDR1 is ENHRY and CDR2 SYGVKD. CDR3 length equals 14 residues. DNA for the CDR3: TGTGCCATCAGTGAGTCGGGGGAAGCTCGCGAGCAGTACTTC. This translates into CAISESGEAREQYF.

The chain links TRBV4-1 to TRBJ2-7, with 12 bases fitting TRBD2. The CDR3 is 16 amino acids. In germline, CDR1 is MGHRA, CDR2 YSYEKL. V gave up 0 bases and J gave up 6 bases; unmatched junction bases: 6. The CDR3 DNA reads as TGCGCCAGCAGCCAAGAGATCCTACTAGCGGGAGGCGAGCAGTACTTC. It encodes CASSQEILLAGGEQYF.

This clonotype is categorized as medium-sized (0.01 to 0.1%). V is TRBV7-6 and J is TRBJ2-7; 12 bases fit TRBD2. The germline CDR1 and CDR2 sequences are SGHVS and FNYEAQ. This CDR3 spans 15 amino acids. V lost 5 bases to trimming and J lost 7 bases; unmatched junction nucleotides: 9. The CDR3 is CASSPRLAGEREQYF. The CDR3 nucleotides read TGTGCCAGCAGCCCCCGACTAGCGGGAGAGAGAGAGCAGTACTTC.

J is TRBJ2-3 and V is TRBV4-3, with 8 bases identical to TRBD2. CDR3 length: 19 amino acids. Looked up from germline, CDR1 is LGHNA and CDR2 is YSLEER. J was trimmed by 6 bases and V by 2 bases; bases with no gene match: 19. CDR3 in DNA: TGCGCCAGCAGCCAACCGAATGCCCACGAGCGGGGGCCTGGGGATACGCAGTATTTT. This translates into CASSQPNAHERGPGDTQYF.

This clonotype was seen repeatedly, ten times or more. V is TRBV29-1 and J is TRBJ2-7; 10 positions match TRBD1. CDR3 size: 17 residues. Trimming took 4 bases from V and 3 from J; bases not matched to a gene: 15. In germline, CDR1 is SQVTM, CDR2 ANQGSEA. The CDR3 region is CSVAGGDRGLPHYEQYF. Here the CDR3 DNA reads TGCAGCGTTGCCGGTGGGGACAGGGGCCTCCCCCACTACGAGCAGTACTTC.